These 32 T cell receptor beta chains originate from one sample sequenced in a study of vaccination and CD4 T cells after COVID-19. The study sequenced cultured CD4+ T cell DNA using the Oncomine TCR Beta short-read assay. TCRdb ran MiXCR on the PCR reads and lists one entry per CDR3 protein. This table holds over 8,500 distinct CDR3 sequences, 55% to 70% found once. These receptors' antigens are unknown. Treatment in this sample: roughly 10-day PBMC culture with coronavirus spike peptide pools or control peptides (ViraFEST assay). The material sequenced was CD4+ T cells from blood, cultured in vitro. Every receptor here comes from a human donor who had recovered from COVID-19.

V and J are TRBV6-1 and TRBJ2-2; 7 bases line up with TRBD1. Germline CDR1 reads MNHNS; CDR2 reads SASEGT. Germline trimming cut 8 bases from V and 2 bases from J; bases unmatched to any gene: 8. The CDR3 covers 15 residues. The CDR3 nucleotides are TGTGCCAGCCGGGTACAGGGGACCAACACCGGGGAGCTGTTTTTT. Encoded protein: CASRVQGTNTGELFF.

This sequence joins TRBV5-1 and TRBJ1-1, with a possible D match to TRBD1 (6 bases). In germline, CDR1 is SGHRS, CDR2 YFSETQ. This CDR3 is built from 15 residues. With 4 bases removed from V and 1 base from J, the gap between germline ends came to 14 bases. In DNA, the CDR3 is TGCGCCAGCAGCAGGACCGGACAGCCGAACACTGAAGCTTTCTTT. Translated, it gives CASSRTGQPNTEAFF.

The V call is TRBV30, the J call TRBJ1-6, with D tentatively TRBD1 (5 bases). The germline gives CDR1 GTSNPN, CDR2 SVGIG (reference sequence). Trimming removed 3 bases from V and 7 bases from J, with 7 bases in between. CDR3 length equals 12 residues. The CDR3, as DNA: TGTGCCTGGAGGCGACAGAATTCACCCCTCCACTTT. Amino acid sequence: CAWRRQNSPLHF.

This rearrangement joins TRBV7-2 to TRBJ2-7; D gene ambiguous. This CDR3 comprises 15 residues. Germline CDR1 is SGHTA and CDR2 is FQGNSA. V shed 1 base and J shed 2 bases, with 12 bases lying between them. The CDR3 loop reads CASSLVVDPAYEQYF. In DNA form, the CDR3 reads TGTGCCAGCAGCTTAGTAGTGGACCCAGCCTACGAGCAGTACTTC.

This clonotype has more than one count but fewer than ten. The gene calls are TRBV30 and TRBJ2-1; D remains ambiguous. The V end lost 0 bases, the J end lost 1 base, and 4 bases lay between the germline ends. Per germline, CDR1 GTSNPN and CDR2 SVGIG (reference sequence). The CDR3 is 13 residues long. The CDR3 is CAWSVQSYNEQFF. The CDR3 DNA is TGTGCCTGGAGTGTCCAGTCCTACAATGAGCAGTTCTTC.

The rearrangement links TRBV18 to TRBJ1-2, with D maybe TRBD1 (5 bases). The V and J ends lost 3 bases and 3 bases respectively, with 23 bases between them. The germline CDR1 and CDR2 sequences are KGHSH and LQKENI. The CDR3 is 18 residues long. CDR3 loop: CASSPTGGTNQQDYGYTF. The CDR3 nucleotides read TGTGCCAGCTCACCCACAGGCGGGACGAATCAACAGGACTATGGCTACACCTTC.

This clonotype showed up just a few times. The rearrangement links TRBV27 to TRBJ1-1; TRBD1 is a possible D gene (6 bases). Deletions cut 3 bases from V and 1 base from J, with 12 bases between. CDR1 is MNHEY, CDR2 SMNVEV, per germline (reference sequence). CDR3 size: 15 residues. The CDR3 reads CASSFRLGGNTEAFF. CDR3 coding DNA: TGTGCCAGCAGTTTCCGCCTAGGGGGGAACACTGAAGCTTTCTTT.

This chain joins TRBV2 and TRBJ1-1; a possible D gene is TRBD1 (5 bases). Germline lookup yields CDR1 SNHLY and CDR2 FYNNEI. The CDR3 loop spans 13 amino acids. Deletions cut 6 bases from V and 0 bases from J, with 8 bases between. The CDR3 spells CASRGGLNTEAFF. CDR3 nucleotide sequence: TGTGCCAGCAGGGGGGGTTTGAACACTGAAGCTTTCTTT.

The chain combines TRBV6-1 with TRBJ2-2; D is ambiguous. This CDR3 region has 16 residues. Germline-derived CDR1 and CDR2 are MNHNS and SASEGT. V was shortened by 7 bases and J by 0 bases, with 15 bases between the two germline ends. DNA for the CDR3: TGTGCCAGCATTAGTCAGGACCCCGCGAACACCGGGGAGCTGTTTTTT. Encoded protein: CASISQDPANTGELFF.

In this sample, this clonotype turned up a few times. The chain carries TRBV2 and TRBJ1-1, with a tentative D call TRBD1 (5 bases). V dropped 6 bases and J dropped 2 bases, with 13 bases sitting between them. Germline V gene data show CDR1 as SNHLY and CDR2 as FYNNEI. There are 14 residues in the CDR3. In DNA form, the CDR3 reads TGTGCCAGCAGGGGGGGTTCGATAAACACTGAAGCTTTCTTT. This gives the protein CASRGGSINTEAFF.

This sequence joins TRBV6-1 and TRBJ2-7; D not certain. The V end was cut by 9 bases, the J end by 7 bases, with 19 bases between. CDR1 is MNHNS, CDR2 SASEGT, per germline. The CDR3 contains 13 residues. The CDR3 loop reads CASGVLTFGEQYF. For the CDR3, the DNA is TGTGCCAGTGGGGTCCTGACTTTTGGAGAGCAGTACTTC.

This clonotype has more than one count but fewer than ten. The chain employs TRBV7-9 and TRBJ1-6; D might be TRBD1 (6 bases). Germline values: CDR1 SEHNR, CDR2 FQNEAQ (reference sequence). The CDR3 has 14 amino acids. V was shortened by 3 bases and J by 9 bases, with 12 bases between the two germline ends. CDR3 nucleotides: TGTGCCAGCAGCTTTCGAGCCAGGGGTTCACCCCTCCACTTT. Translating gives CASSFRARGSPLHF.

The chain is built from TRBV6-1 and TRBJ2-1; 11 bases fit TRBD2. Germline values: CDR1 MNHNS, CDR2 SASEGT. Losses at the gene ends were 8 bases for V and 8 bases for J; bases not matched to a gene: 8. This CDR3 spans 14 amino acids. The CDR3 here is CASLTSGGVYEQFF. The CDR3 DNA follows: TGTGCCAGCCTCACTAGCGGGGGAGTCTATGAGCAGTTCTTC.

The rearrangement joins TRBV27 to TRBJ2-1, with D possibly being TRBD2 (6 bases). The CDR3 contains 14 residues. Germline V CDR1 and CDR2: MNHEY, SMNVEV (reference sequence). V lost 7 bases and J lost 4, with 14 bases in between. The CDR3 bases are TGTGCCAGCACTAGGCTACGGGGGTACAATGAGCAGTTCTTC. Translation: CASTRLRGYNEQFF.

This clonotype was seen more than once but under ten times. The gene calls are TRBV6-1 and TRBJ2-7; D tentatively fits TRBD1 or TRBD2 (5 bases each). This CDR3 comprises 13 residues. In germline, CDR1 is MNHNS, CDR2 SASEGT. The germline V and J ends were trimmed by 6 bases and 4 bases, with 13 bases remaining between them. DNA for the CDR3: TGTGCCAGCAGAGTGGGGGTCGGGTACGAGCAGTACTTC. Protein: CASRVGVGYEQYF.

The chain is built from TRBV10-2 and TRBJ1-3; D remains unclear. Trimming cost V 2 bases and J 4 bases, with 6 bases left between them. CDR1 is WSHSY, CDR2 SAAADI, per germline. The CDR3 is made up of 13 amino acids. CDR3 nucleotide sequence: TGCGCCAGCAGTGAGCGTCTGGGAAACACCATATATTTT. Translating it yields CASSERLGNTIYF.

The V and J genes are TRBV9 and TRBJ1-2; D is undetermined. This CDR3 contains 15 residues. Germline V CDR1 and CDR2: SGDLS, YYNGEE. The ends were cut back, 0 bases at V and 8 bases at J, with 17 bases in the middle. CDR3 residues: CASSVGSPDRVGYTF. For the CDR3, the DNA is TGTGCCAGCAGCGTAGGGTCCCCCGACCGGGTCGGCTACACCTTC.

The CDR3 region has the DNA TGTGCCAGCAGCTCTGATGACAGGGTAGAGGGTAACATTCAGTACTTC. It codes for CASSSDDRVEGNIQYF. The rearrangement uses TRBV19 and TRBJ2-4, with TRBD1 matching over 7 bases. The germline gives CDR1 LNHDA, CDR2 SQIVND (reference sequence). This CDR3 has 16 amino acids. V shed 9 bases and J 7 bases; nucleotides not matched to a gene: 18. Looking up the rest from reference TRBV19 and TRBJ2-4 gives the full variable domain: DGGITQSPKYLFRKEGQNVTLSCEQNLNHDAMYWYRQDPGQGLRLIYYSQIVNDFQKGDIAEGYSVSREKKESFPLTVTSAQKNPTAFYLCASSSDDRVEGNIQYFGAGTRLSVL.

This clonotype was seen more than once but under ten times. The chain couples TRBV6-1 to TRBJ1-4; 9 positions match TRBD1. This CDR3 has 16 amino acids. Germline CDR1 MNHNS, CDR2 SASEGT. After removal of 2 bases from V and 6 bases from J, the junction contained 7 bases not matched to a gene. The CDR3 is CASSERDREWDEKLFF. CDR3 nucleotides: TGTGCCAGCAGTGAAAGGGACAGGGAGTGGGATGAAAAACTGTTTTTT.

The V gene is TRBV27, the J gene TRBJ1-5; D call uncertain. This CDR3 has 16 amino acids. The V end was cut by 6 bases, the J end by 4 bases, with 19 bases between. The germline gives CDR1 MNHEY, CDR2 SMNVEV (reference sequence). The chain's CDR3 is CASRPTMILRNQPQHF. CDR3 coding DNA: TGTGCCAGCAGACCAACCATGATATTAAGAAATCAGCCCCAGCATTTT.

The gene calls are TRBV6-1 and TRBJ1-1, with unresolved D. Germline V gives CDR1 MNHNS, CDR2 SASEGT. CDR3 length equals 13 residues. V dropped 2 bases and J dropped 4 bases, with 8 bases sitting between them. CDR3 nucleotides: TGTGCCAGCAGTGAAAAACCGGGCACTGAAGCTTTCTTT. It specifies CASSEKPGTEAFF.

The J gene is TRBJ2-2, the V gene TRBV6-2 or TRBV6-3; 10 bases map to TRBD2. The germline CDR1 and CDR2 sequences are MNHEY and SVGEGT. The V and J ends lost 6 bases and 8 bases, in that order; junction bases with no gene match: 3. The CDR3 is 13 residues long. For the CDR3, the DNA is TGTGCCAGCAGCGCTAGCGGGGGAGGGGAGCTGTTTTTT. Translation gives CASSASGGGELFF.

This clonotype has only a few counts. The chain is built from TRBV12-3 or TRBV12-4 and TRBJ2-2, with D maybe TRBD2 (6 bases). Between the trimmed V and J ends, which lost 6 bases and 4 bases, there was a span of 12 bases. This CDR3 contains 14 residues. In nucleotides, the CDR3 is TGTGCCAGCAGCGCTACGACTAGCACCGGGGAGCTGTTTTTT. Translating gives CASSATTSTGELFF.

The chain employs TRBV19 and TRBJ2-5, with 7 bases identical to TRBD1. This CDR3 region has 14 residues. The germline CDR1 and CDR2 sequences are LNHDA and SQIVND (reference sequence). J gave up 5 bases and V 3 bases, and 6 bases lay outside the gene matches. The CDR3 region has the DNA TGTGCCAGTAGTATCTCGGGCAGGGGGGAGACCCAGTACTTC. Translation gives CASSISGRGETQYF.

The chain is built from TRBV19 and TRBJ2-3; 8 bases match TRBD2. The CDR3 runs 19 residues. Germline V gene data show CDR1 as LNHDA and CDR2 as SQIVND (reference sequence). The V gene end was trimmed by 1 base and the J gene end by 1 base; junction bases not matched to a gene: 13. CDR3 DNA: TGTGCCAGTAGTATAGGTAGTCGGGGGGGCTTGCGGGGCACAGATACGCAGTATTTT. This gives the protein CASSIGSRGGLRGTDTQYF. The full variable domain, completed using reference TRBV19 and TRBJ2-3, is DGGITQSPKYLFRKEGQNVTLSCEQNLNHDAMYWYRQDPGQGLRLIYYSQIVNDFQKGDIAEGYSVSREKKESFPLTVTSAQKNPTAFYLCASSIGSRGGLRGTDTQYFGPGTRLTVL.

The rearrangement links TRBV7-9 to TRBJ1-6; tentatively, D is TRBD1 (5 bases). The ends were cut back, 5 bases at V and 7 bases at J, with 12 bases in the middle. The CDR3 has 14 residues. CDR1 and CDR2 from the germline V gene are SEHNR and FQNEAQ (reference sequence). CDR3 bases: TGTGCCAGCAGCCCCGGGACGGAGAATTCACCCCTCCACTTT. Amino acid sequence: CASSPGTENSPLHF.

The rearrangement uses TRBV5-4 and TRBJ2-7; no firm D call. There are 15 residues in the CDR3. CDR1 is SGHNT and CDR2 is YYREEE in the germline V gene (reference sequence). Trimming removed 4 bases from V and 2 bases from J, with 16 bases in between. The CDR3 bases are TGTGCCAGCAGCCCGGAACTCTATGGGGCCTACGAGCAGTACTTC. Its translation: CASSPELYGAYEQYF.

This clonotype was recorded a few times. This chain links TRBV20-1 with TRBJ2-6; tentatively, D is TRBD2 (5 bases). The V end lost 1 base, the J end lost 4 bases, and 17 bases lay between the germline ends. CDR1 is DFQATT and CDR2 is SNEGSKA in the germline V gene (reference sequence). There are 17 residues in the CDR3. CDR3 in amino acids: CSARAARGFRGANVLTF. The DNA of the CDR3 is TGCAGTGCTAGAGCTGCTCGAGGGTTTCGGGGGGCCAACGTCCTGACTTTC.

This clonotype appeared a few times. The rearrangement uses TRBV6-1 and TRBJ1-6; 8 nucleotides align to TRBD1. Per germline, CDR1 MNHNS and CDR2 SASEGT. The CDR3 sequence is 17 residues long. The V segment lost 1 base and the J segment 9 bases; nucleotides outside the gene matches: 11. The CDR3 sequence: CASSEVAGGRGLSPLHF. CDR3 DNA sequence: TGTGCCAGCAGTGAAGTGGCAGGGGGCAGAGGCCTTTCACCCCTCCACTTT.

The chain has TRBV27 and TRBJ1-1, with 8 bases aligning to TRBD1. With 6 bases clipped from V and 5 bases from J, the junction kept 11 bases outside the gene matches. Germline V gene sequence: CDR1 MNHEY, CDR2 SMNVEV (reference sequence). The length of the CDR3 is 15 residues. Written as DNA, the CDR3 is TGTGCCAGCAGGAAATTTACAGGGGGTCAGACTGAAGCTTTCTTT. Protein product: CASRKFTGGQTEAFF.

The chain combines TRBV6-5 with TRBJ1-2; the D is unclear. The CDR3 runs 12 residues. The ends were cut back, 4 bases at V and 4 bases at J, with 7 bases in the middle. CDR1 is MNHEY and CDR2 is SVGAGI in the germline V gene. In nucleotides, the CDR3 is TGTGCCAGCAGTTCCGGGTTCTATGGCTACACCTTC. This encodes CASSSGFYGYTF.

The CDR3 reads CASNSDRIESGELFF. DNA for the CDR3: TGCGCCAGCAACTCCGACAGGATAGAATCCGGGGAGCTGTTTTTT. V and J are TRBV5-1 and TRBJ2-2; D may be TRBD1 (6 bases). Trimming removed 6 bases from V and 6 bases from J, with 18 bases in between. Germline CDR1 reads SGHRS; CDR2 reads YFSETQ. The CDR3 is 15 residues long.